Below are 16 T cell receptor beta chains sequenced from a single sample in a study of blood T cell repertoires in COVID-19. TCRdb's copy holds only in-frame clones and misses some; the assay was immunoSEQ multiplex PCR. The sample has approximately 110,000 clones, 71% seen once. Input material: peripheral blood. Source of these receptors: a human donor with acute or convalescent COVID-19. The donor label of this sample is uncertain.

This chain joins TRBV7-2 and TRBJ2-1; 9 bases are a match to TRBD1. From germline, CDR1 is SGHTA and CDR2 FQGNSA. V dropped 4 bases and J dropped 5; count of bases not matched to a gene: 6. This CDR3 spans 15 amino acids. The chain's CDR3 is CASSSDRGSHNEQFF. In nucleotides, the CDR3 is TGTGCCAGCAGCTCTGACAGGGGGTCTCACAATGAGCAGTTCTTC.

This chain uses TRBV12-5 with TRBJ2-2; TRBD2 matches 9 bases. Germline CDR1 and CDR2: LGHNT and FRNRAP. Trimming at V came to 2 bases and at J to 6 bases, leaving 13 bases not matched to a gene. The CDR3 consists of 18 residues. Written as DNA, the CDR3 is TGTGCTAGTGGTTTGTTGACGGGACTAGCAAGTTCTGCCGGGGAGCTGTTTTTT. Encoded protein: CASGLLTGLASSAGELFF. Supplemented by reference TRBV12-5 and TRBJ2-2, the full variable domain reads DARVTQTPRHKVTEMGQEVTMRCQPILGHNTVFWYRQTMMQGLELLAYFRNRAPLDDSGMPKDRFSAEMPDATLATLKIQPSEPRDSAVYFCASGLLTGLASSAGELFFGEGSRLTVL.

This sequence joins TRBV6-5 and TRBJ1-4; 7 nucleotides agree with TRBD1. Trimming at V came to 7 bases and at J to 5 bases, leaving 7 bases not matched to a gene. The germline V gene encodes CDR1 MNHEY and CDR2 SVGAGI. The CDR3 length is 14 residues. CDR3 protein: CASTKPGQNEKLFF. DNA for the CDR3: TGTGCCAGCACCAAACCGGGACAGAATGAAAAACTGTTTTTT.

The chain links TRBV5-1 to TRBJ1-5, with 7 bases that match TRBD1. Germline CDR1 reads SGHRS; CDR2 reads YFSETQ. This CDR3 has 14 residues. Unmatched junction bases numbered 7, after V lost 4 bases and J lost 6 bases. CDR3 sequence: CASSEQGPGQPQHF. The CDR3 DNA is TGCGCCAGCAGCGAACAGGGGCCGGGTCAGCCCCAGCATTTT.

A note on this clone: This specimen includes other DNA sequences encoding the same CDR3. J is TRBJ2-2 and V is TRBV2; D is ambiguous. Trimming removed 0 bases at V and 7 bases at J, with 6 bases between. The germline V gene has CDR1 SNHLY and CDR2 FYNNEI. CDR3 length: 13 residues. This chain's CDR3 is CASSEARVGELFF. The CDR3 bases are TGTGCCAGCAGTGAAGCGCGAGTCGGGGAGCTGTTTTTT.

CDR3 in amino acids: CASSQRTVSYGYTF. CDR3 DNA: TGTGCCAGCAGCCAAAGGACAGTTTCCTATGGCTACACCTTC. V and J are TRBV3-1 (or the pseudogene TRBV3-2) and TRBJ1-2; tentative D call: TRBD1 (6 bases). The CDR3 totals 14 residues. V lost 2 bases, J lost 4 bases, and 11 bases lay in between. Germline assignment: CDR1 LGHDT and CDR2 YNNKEL (reference sequence).

This chain uses TRBV10-3 with TRBJ2-7; D is ambiguous. In germline, CDR1 is ENHRY, CDR2 SYGVKD. The CDR3 has 12 residues. V lost 8 bases and J lost 1, with 9 bases in between. The CDR3 bases are TGTGCCATCGGAGAGGCATCCTACGAGCAGTACTTC. This encodes CAIGEASYEQYF.

The chain links TRBV7-8 to TRBJ1-1; D remains ambiguous. Germline loops: CDR1 SGHVS, CDR2 FQNEAQ. This CDR3 contains 13 residues. Trimming took 5 bases from V and 1 from J, leaving 8 bases between them. In DNA, the CDR3 is TGTGCCAGCAGCCCGAACAGGAACACTGAAGCTTTCTTT. As protein: CASSPNRNTEAFF.

This sequence joins TRBV19 and TRBJ1-2, with D perhaps TRBD1 (5 bases). Germline values: CDR1 LNHDA, CDR2 SQIVND (reference sequence). This CDR3 contains 16 residues. V was clipped by 0 bases and J by 2 bases, with 13 bases between them. The CDR3 sequence is CASSIDIDSTNYGYTF. The CDR3, as DNA: TGTGCCAGTAGTATAGATATAGACAGTACAAACTATGGCTACACCTTC.

The genes are TRBV5-5 and TRBJ2-2, with D perhaps TRBD2 (6 bases). Trimming left V 2 bases short and J 1 base short, with 9 bases between. Germline CDR1 reads SGHKS; CDR2 reads YYEKEE (reference sequence). The CDR3 sequence is 15 residues long. The CDR3 spells CASSFGGGNTGELFF. As DNA, the CDR3 is TGTGCCAGCAGCTTCGGGGGAGGGAACACCGGGGAGCTGTTTTTT.

In DNA form, the CDR3 reads TGTGCCAGCAGCTTTAGACTAGCCGAAGATACGCAGTATTTT. Protein: CASSFRLAEDTQYF. The chain links TRBV9 to TRBJ2-3, with TRBD2 matching over 7 bases. CDR1 is SGDLS, CDR2 YYNGEE, per germline. There are 14 residues in the CDR3. V was pared by 4 bases and J by 5 bases, with 7 bases of the junction left unmatched.

The sample holds one count of this clone. The V and J genes are TRBV19 and TRBJ2-2, with a tentative D call TRBD1 (5 bases). The CDR3 has 15 amino acids. Germline CDR1 LNHDA, CDR2 SQIVND (reference sequence). The germline V and J ends were trimmed by 3 bases and 0 bases, with 8 bases remaining between them. The CDR3: CASSIRTSNTGELFF. CDR3 bases: TGTGCCAGTAGTATTCGGACATCGAACACCGGGGAGCTGTTTTTT. The full variable domain, rest sourced from reference TRBV19 and TRBJ2-2, is DGGITQSPKYLFRKEGQNVTLSCEQNLNHDAMYWYRQDPGQGLRLIYYSQIVNDFQKGDIAEGYSVSREKKESFPLTVTSAQKNPTAFYLCASSIRTSNTGELFFGEGSRLTVL.

The chain recombines TRBV7-2 with TRBJ2-1; the match to TRBD2 covers 7 bases. The CDR3 spans 14 residues. V dropped 7 bases and J dropped 7; count of bases not matched to a gene: 10. Per the germline V gene, CDR1 is SGHTA and CDR2 is FQGNSA. Here the CDR3 reads CASIPGLTLNEQFF. The CDR3 nucleotides are TGTGCCAGCATCCCGGGACTAACCCTAAATGAGCAGTTCTTC. Looking up the rest from reference TRBV7-2 and TRBJ2-1 gives the full variable domain: GAGVSQSPSNKVTEKGKDVELRCDPISGHTALYWYRQSLGQGLEFLIYFQGNSAPDKSGLPSDRFSAERTGGSVSTLTIQRTQQEDSAVYLCASIPGLTLNEQFFGPGTRLTVL.

This clone showed up just a few times. This sequence joins TRBV14 and TRBJ1-1, with D possibly matching TRBD1 (6 bases). The ends were cut back, 4 bases at V and 5 bases at J, with 8 bases in the middle. The CDR3 covers 12 residues. Germline V gives CDR1 SGHDN, CDR2 FVKESK. This CDR3 is CASSRGRTEAFF. CDR3 sequence (DNA): TGTGCCAGCAGCCGGGGGCGGACTGAAGCTTTCTTT. Variable domain in full (rest from reference TRBV14 and TRBJ1-1): EAGVTQFPSHSVIEKGQTVTLRCDPISGHDNLYWYRRVMGKEIKFLLHFVKESKQDESGMPNNRFLAERTGGTYSTLKVQPAELEDSGVYFCASSRGRTEAFFGQGTRLTVV.

This clone was observed a single time. The CDR3 region has the DNA TGTGCCAGCAGGATCTTAGCGGGGAGCTCCTACGAGCAGTACTTC. Encoded protein: CASRILAGSSYEQYF. The chain has TRBV6-5 and TRBJ2-7, with 8 bases lining up with TRBD2. The CDR3 is made up of 15 amino acids. Germline V gives CDR1 MNHEY, CDR2 SVGAGI. The V segment lost 6 bases and the J segment 0 bases; nucleotides outside the gene matches: 7.

The gene calls are TRBV28 and TRBJ1-4; D is possibly TRBD1 (6 bases). V was cut by 5 bases and J by 7 bases, with 20 bases left in between. CDR1 is MDHEN and CDR2 is SYDVKM in the germline V gene. CDR3 length: 16 residues. For the CDR3, the DNA is TGTGCCAGCAGTCCCTTATCAACAGGGATAAGTGAAAAACTGTTTTTT. Its translation: CASSPLSTGISEKLFF.